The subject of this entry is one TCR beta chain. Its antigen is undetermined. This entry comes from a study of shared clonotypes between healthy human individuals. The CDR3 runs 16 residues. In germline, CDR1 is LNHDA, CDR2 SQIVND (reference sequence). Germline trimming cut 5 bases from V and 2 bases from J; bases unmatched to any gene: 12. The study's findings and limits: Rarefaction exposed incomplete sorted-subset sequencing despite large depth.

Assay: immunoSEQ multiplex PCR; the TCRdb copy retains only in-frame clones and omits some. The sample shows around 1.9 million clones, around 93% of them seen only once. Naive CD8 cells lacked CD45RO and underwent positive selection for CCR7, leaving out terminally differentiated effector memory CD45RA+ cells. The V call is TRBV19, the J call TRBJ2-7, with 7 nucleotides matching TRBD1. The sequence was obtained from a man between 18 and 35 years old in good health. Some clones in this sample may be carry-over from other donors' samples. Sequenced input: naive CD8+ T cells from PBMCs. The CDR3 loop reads CASSPAHGQATYEQYF. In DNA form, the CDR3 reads TGTGCCAGTAGTCCGGCCCACGGACAGGCCACCTACGAGCAGTACTTC. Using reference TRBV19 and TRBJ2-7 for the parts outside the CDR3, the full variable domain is DGGITQSPKYLFRKEGQNVTLSCEQNLNHDAMYWYRQDPGQGLRLIYYSQIVNDFQKGDIAEGYSVSREKKESFPLTVTSAQKNPTAFYLCASSPAHGQATYEQYFGPGTRLTVT.